Listed here are 15 T cell receptor beta chains from one sample, sequenced in a study of blood T cell repertoires in COVID-19. Using immunoSEQ multiplex PCR, the repertoire was profiled, and TCRdb retains in-frame clones only, with some absent. In the table there are tens of thousands of clones, more than 65% of which are singletons. Sequenced material: peripheral blood. These receptors were obtained from a woman aged 45-60 years with acute or convalescent COVID-19.

The chain couples TRBV18 to TRBJ2-5, with 8 bases matching TRBD2. The germline gives CDR1 KGHSH, CDR2 LQKENI. CDR3 length: 15 amino acids. V lost 3 bases and J lost 2; bases outside the gene matches: 5. CDR3: CASSPGLARQETQYF. The CDR3 bases are TGTGCCAGCTCACCCGGACTAGCCCGGCAAGAGACCCAGTACTTC.

The chain recombines TRBV2 with TRBJ2-1, with D tentatively TRBD2 (6 bases). The V and J ends lost 6 bases and 6 bases respectively, with 15 bases between them. CDR1 and CDR2 from the germline V gene are SNHLY and FYNNEI. This CDR3 is built from 14 residues. The CDR3 DNA reads as TGTGCCAGCAGCGGGGGTCACCAAAGCAATGAGCAGTTCTTC. Amino acid sequence: CASSGGHQSNEQFF.

This clone was detected a few times. The J gene is TRBJ2-1, the V gene TRBV11-2; D is uncertain. The V gene lost 5 bases and the J gene lost 0 bases, with 8 bases spanning the gap. The CDR3 totals 14 residues. Per germline, CDR1 SGHAT and CDR2 FQNNGV. The CDR3 DNA is TGTGCCAGCAGCCCCCTTCGCTCCTACAATGAGCAGTTCTTC. Its protein product is CASSPLRSYNEQFF.

The DNA of the CDR3 is TGTGCCAGCTCACCACAGAGCCAAAATTCACCCCTCCACTTT. This codes for CASSPQSQNSPLHF. This chain joins TRBV18 and TRBJ1-6, with D uncertain. The CDR3 contains 14 residues. CDR1 is KGHSH and CDR2 is LQKENI in the germline V gene. Trimming shortened V by 1 base and J by 7 bases, and 8 bases separated the two germline ends.

This clone was recorded once. This sequence joins TRBV7-9 and TRBJ2-7; D uncertain. The V gene lost 0 bases and the J gene lost 4 bases, with 7 bases spanning the gap. Germline V gene sequence: CDR1 SEHNR, CDR2 FQNEAQ (reference sequence). There are 13 residues in the CDR3. In DNA form, the CDR3 reads TGTGCCAGCAGCTTAGCTGGTGCGTACGAGCAGTACTTC. It translates to CASSLAGAYEQYF.

The chain joins TRBV5-1 to TRBJ1-1; D is perhaps TRBD1 (6 bases). This CDR3 comprises 16 residues. Germline CDR1 SGHRS, CDR2 YFSETQ. V lost 2 bases to trimming and J lost 1 base, with 15 bases between them. The chain's CDR3 is CASSFQQGRGNTEAFF. CDR3 DNA: TGCGCCAGCAGCTTCCAACAGGGAAGGGGGAACACTGAAGCTTTCTTT.

This clone was seen only once. The same CDR3 arises from other DNA sequences in this sample as well. CDR3 in amino acids: CASSLGQGAYEQYF. The CDR3, as DNA: TGTGCCAGCAGTCTAGGACAGGGGGCCTACGAGCAGTACTTC. V gene TRBV27 combines with J gene TRBJ2-7; 10 bases fit TRBD1. The CDR3 covers 14 residues. V shed 5 bases, J shed 2 bases, and the junction held 3 bases outside the gene matches. The germline CDR1 and CDR2 sequences are MNHEY and SMNVEV (reference sequence).

This chain connects TRBV7-9 to TRBJ1-6; 8 bases align to TRBD1. The CDR3 has 13 amino acids. V lost 3 bases and J lost 9; bases outside the gene matches: 1. CDR1 is SEHNR and CDR2 is FQNEAQ in the germline V gene (reference sequence). The CDR3 here is CASSFGTGSPLHF. In DNA, the CDR3 is TGTGCCAGCAGCTTTGGGACAGGTTCACCCCTCCACTTT.

A word on this clone: One end of the junction fails to match germline, which may point to a read error. The chain joins TRBV4-1 to TRBJ2-5, with D possibly matching TRBD2 (7 bases). Germline CDR1 MGHRA, CDR2 YSYEKL. The length of the CDR3 is 14 residues. In DNA form, the CDR3 reads TGCGCCAGCAGCCAGAGGGAGGGACAAGGGACCCAGTACTTC. Amino acids: CASSQREGQGTQYF.

The chain uses TRBV28 and TRBJ1-1; perhaps TRBD1 as D (5 bases). Germline V CDR1 and CDR2: MDHEN, SYDVKM. Trimming removed 2 bases at V and 11 bases at J, with 15 bases between. The CDR3 is made up of 13 amino acids. This CDR3 is CASSLGTAGRAFF. Written as DNA, the CDR3 is TGTGCCAGCAGTTTAGGTACGGCAGGGAGGGCTTTCTTT.

This clone showed up just once. This chain connects TRBV6-5 to TRBJ1-5, with D perhaps matching TRBD1 (5 bases). This CDR3 comprises 14 residues. The V and J ends lost 6 bases and 4 bases respectively, with 13 bases between them. CDR1 and CDR2 from the germline V gene are MNHEY and SVGAGI. Here the CDR3 reads CASSDSLSNQPQHF. The CDR3 nucleotides are TGTGCCAGCAGCGACAGTTTGTCAAATCAGCCCCAGCATTTT.

This chain connects TRBV5-1 to TRBJ2-3; D is unresolved. The germline V gene encodes CDR1 SGHRS and CDR2 YFSETQ. With 8 bases removed from V and 4 bases from J, the gap between germline ends came to 11 bases. This CDR3 has 12 residues. The CDR3 DNA reads TGCGCCAGTGGGCCCAATCCAGATACGCAGTATTTT. It codes for CASGPNPDTQYF.

V usage is TRBV10-3 and J usage is TRBJ2-7; 9 nucleotides line up with TRBD2. Trimming cost V 4 bases and J 9 bases; bases outside gene matches: 7. The germline V gene encodes CDR1 ENHRY and CDR2 SYGVKD. The CDR3 has 13 amino acids. For the CDR3, the DNA is TGTGCCATCAGTGCCGCGGGGGGGCAAGGGCAGTACTTC. It encodes CAISAAGGQGQYF.

The chain links TRBV10-3 to TRBJ1-2, with a tentative D call TRBD1 (6 bases). In germline, CDR1 is ENHRY, CDR2 SYGVKD. V was cut by 0 bases and J by 2 bases, with 10 bases left in between. CDR3 length equals 15 residues. The CDR3 protein is CAISESTGPNYGYTF. The CDR3, as DNA: TGTGCCATCAGTGAGTCGACAGGCCCCAACTATGGCTACACCTTC.

This chain links TRBV6-5 with TRBJ1-2; 7 bases map to TRBD1. V lost 2 bases and J lost 8; bases outside the gene matches: 8. Germline V gene sequence: CDR1 MNHEY, CDR2 SVGAGI. The CDR3 totals 14 residues. CDR3 nucleotides: TGTGCCAGCAGTTACATACAGGGGACTCAAGGCTACACCTTC. Protein: CASSYIQGTQGYTF.